This entry concerns a single T cell receptor (beta chain). This clone occurred a few times. Its target antigen remains unknown. Base qualities are not recorded, but no much larger clone differs from it by a single base. In light of the paper, this sample's time point label describes: baseline before first vaccination. Samples from vaccinated people were obtained from the UK trials COV001 and COV002, which included a single-blind randomized controlled phase 2/3 trial of AZD1222 (ChAdOx1 nCoV-19) in healthy adults. Trial participant PBMC samples were collected at day 0 and day 28 after the second dose for TCRbeta chain sequencing. Taken from the germline V gene, the CDR1 and CDR2 loops are SGHDN and FVKESK. The CDR3 sequence holds 18 residues, the cysteine and phenylalanine included. The read is trimmed to its CDR3 DNA, 54 bases read in frame from base 1. The trim is 1 base for V and 1 base for J, with a gap of 17 bases between the germline ends.

This entry belongs to a study of T cell responses to AZD1222 COVID-19 vaccine (dated by TCRdb to the early 2020s). For context, the study as a whole: Because spike-specific TCR depth and breadth did not differ between the two schedules, AZD1222 recipients who got a second dose at roughly 4 weeks were pooled with those who got a second dose at roughly 12 weeks. Trial participants were enrolled by age into subgroups of 18-55, 56-69 and 70-plus years, and around 150, 28 and 57 TCR-sequenced participants, respectively, were included in these subgroups. TCR sequencing was performed for about 250 trial participants, of whom about 200 were given two doses of AZD1222 and around 26 were given two doses of MenACWY control vaccine.

The CDR3 regions of human TCRbeta chains were analyzed by immunosequencing. The study's own analysis went as follows. TCRs in the repertoires were matched against a reference library of SARS-CoV-2-specific TCRs that had been generated with the MIRA antigen-specificity platform. Breadth was defined as the fraction of unique TCRs that were SARS-CoV-2-associated. Depth was defined as the fraction of total T cells that were SARS-CoV-2-associated. Using the MIRA data, every spike-specific TCR was mapped to the spike region that the TCR reacted to and assigned to either a CD4 or a CD8 class. Log10-transformed breadth and depth values were compared by one-way ANOVA with Sidak's multiple comparisons tests. TCRdb provides this immuneACCESS table in a form limited to in-frame rearrangements. Some clones are lacking; in checked studies, under half of them reflect an unresolved V gene, and why the rest are absent is not known. V and J calls and clone size follow that table, whereas D and trimming were derived from the DNA. This sample gives about 120,000 clones in total; more than 75% of them show up just once. The top ten clonotypes cover about 3.5% of the sample.

What the work shows at the level of the full study, not this receptor alone: No day 14 peak-response samples were available, so repertoires were characterized only after the peak T cell response. In the small 56-69-year group, the increase in depth fell short of significance, most likely because of low power. After two AZD1222 doses, both the breadth and the depth of spike-specific TCRs were significantly higher than at day 0 and than in MenACWY recipients. Nearly half of unique spike-specific TCRs reportedly recognized epitopes outside regions mutated in the B.1.351 and B.1.1.7 variants. Conclusions about previously exposed vaccinees are limited, since just five or six AZD1222 recipients were seropositive for SARS-CoV-2 at baseline. Participants were mostly white British and included more females than males, and it was suggested by the authors that clonal diversity may have been underestimated. The vaccine-associated CD4 TCRs covered the entire spike protein, and the dominant responses fell in regions 160-218 and 743-854.

The sequence was collected from an adult in good health. Recombination linked TRBV14 to TRBJ2-1; TRBD2 is perhaps the D gene, given 5 matching bases. The sequenced sample was peripheral blood, obtained on day 0 of AZD1222 vaccination. The DNA sequence reads TGTGCCAGCAGCCAAGGATCCCCGGGGATCCTATCCTACAATGAGCAGTTCTTC. This yields the protein CASSQGSPGILSYNEQFF.